This T cell receptor beta chain was identified in a study of blood T cell repertoires in COVID-19. For the study at large: The analysed material was cDNA or gDNA that came from T cells, B-cell-depleted T cells, or PBMCs.

In the original processing: For nucleated cells, counts were estimated from reference gene primer amplification. Measured with immunoSEQ multiplex PCR; TCRdb has only the in-frame clones, and not every one. The V and J calls and the clone size are those of that table, but D and trimming were determined from the DNA. The top ten hold 4% to 5% of the sample, which has roughly 320,000 clones, 85% to 90% seen once. Germline assignment: CDR1 SGHVS and CDR2 FQNEAQ. This CDR3 is built from 16 residues. With 1 base removed from V and 6 bases from J, the gap between germline ends came to 18 bases. Participants reported their clinical history, and cohort assignment relied on those reports. Among Cohort 3 donors, those recovered had two negative PCRs, clearance, or symptom resolution.

The sequence came from a young man who had recovered from COVID-19. The chain employs TRBV7-8 and TRBJ1-1, with TRBD1 as a possible D gene (5 bases). Sequenced: PBMCs or T cells enriched from blood (not recorded which). CDR3: CASSLVGSGGGSEAFF. For the CDR3, the DNA is TGTGCCAGCAGCTTAGTGGGTAGTGGGGGAGGATCTGAAGCTTTCTTT.